Below are 17 T cell receptor beta chains sequenced from a single sample in a study of cytotoxic CD8 clonotypes in ibrutinib-treated CLL. Assay: immunoSEQ multiplex PCR; the TCRdb copy retains only in-frame clones and omits some. This repertoire shows some 100,000 clones, more than 55% found once; its top ten account for 37%. This specimen was PBMCs, taken after 24 months of ibrutinib treatment. These receptor sequences come from a human donor with chronic lymphocytic leukemia.

This chain connects TRBV29-1 to TRBJ1-2; D gene ambiguous. V lost 4 bases to trimming and J lost 4 bases, with 10 bases between them. Per germline, CDR1 SQVTM and CDR2 ANQGSEA. The CDR3 contains 12 residues. The CDR3 reads CSVGGRPYGYTF. The DNA for the CDR3 is TGCAGCGTTGGCGGGAGACCCTATGGCTACACCTTC.

The chain carries TRBV30 and TRBJ1-6, with no clear D. CDR3 length: 14 residues. V dropped 3 bases and J dropped 1 base, with 7 bases sitting between them. CDR1 and CDR2 from the germline V gene are GTSNPN and SVGIG (reference sequence). CDR3 region: CAWRDGSYNSPLHF. The CDR3, as DNA: TGTGCCTGGAGGGATGGGTCCTATAATTCACCCCTCCACTTT.

The chain uses TRBV28 and TRBJ1-2, with 8 nucleotides matching TRBD1. The CDR3 has 13 amino acids. CDR1 is MDHEN and CDR2 is SYDVKM in the germline V gene. V shed 6 bases and J 6 bases; nucleotides not matched to a gene: 6. The CDR3 DNA reads as TGTGCCAGCAGCTCCGGACAGGGACATGGCTACACCTTC. Protein: CASSSGQGHGYTF.

The genes are TRBV30 and TRBJ2-7; 10 bases map to TRBD1. The CDR3 is 15 amino acids. Unmatched junction bases numbered 5, after V lost 0 bases and J lost 3 bases. Germline V gene sequence: CDR1 GTSNPN, CDR2 SVGIG (reference sequence). The CDR3 nucleotides read TGTGCCTGGAGTGTAAGTAGGACAGGGGGCTACGAGCAGTACTTC. This sequence encodes CAWSVSRTGGYEQYF.

V gene TRBV27 combines with J gene TRBJ2-4; 13 nucleotides agree with TRBD2. CDR1 is MNHEY and CDR2 is SMNVEV in the germline V gene (reference sequence). This CDR3 spans 19 amino acids. Trimming removed 5 bases from V and 1 base from J; junction bases left unmatched: 11. CDR3: CASSLRLAGGSVAKNIQYF. DNA for the CDR3: TGTGCCAGCAGTCTCCGACTAGCGGGGGGCTCCGTGGCCAAAAACATTCAGTACTTC.

The gene calls are TRBV9 and TRBJ2-5, with 11 bases lining up with TRBD2. Per the germline V gene, CDR1 is SGDLS and CDR2 is YYNGEE. CDR3 length: 15 residues. V was clipped by 5 bases and J by 5 bases; unmatched bases: 8. CDR3 nucleotide sequence: TGTGCCAGCAGTTTAGCGGGGGGGCCTTTGGAGACCCAGTACTTC. This sequence encodes CASSLAGGPLETQYF.

CDR3 sequence (DNA): TGCACCAGCAGCCATAACTTTGTGGCTCGCATCTCCTACGAGCAGTACTTC. Its translation: CTSSHNFVARISYEQYF. The chain couples TRBV1 to TRBJ2-7. TRBV1 is designated a pseudogene. This CDR3 contains 17 residues.

This clone was counted only a few times. V gene TRBV2 combines with J gene TRBJ1-2; 7 bases line up with TRBD1. Germline V gives CDR1 SNHLY, CDR2 FYNNEI. The CDR3 is 12 residues long. Losses at the gene ends were 11 bases for V and 7 bases for J; bases not matched to a gene: 10. DNA for the CDR3: TGTGCCGGCGAGGGGGCCCCTGGTGGCTACACCTTC. As protein: CAGEGAPGGYTF. The full variable domain, with the rest looked up from reference TRBV2 and TRBJ1-2, is EPEVTQTPSHQVTQMGQEVILRCVPISNHLYFYWYRQILGQKVEFLVSFYNNEISEKSEIFDDQFSVERPDGSNFTLKIRSTKLEDSAMYFCAGEGAPGGYTFGSGTRLTVV.

This sequence joins TRBV30 and TRBJ1-6, with D maybe TRBD1 (5 bases). From germline, CDR1 is GTSNPN and CDR2 SVGIG (reference sequence). The ends were cut back, 3 bases at V and 0 bases at J, with 12 bases in the middle. The CDR3 length is 16 residues. The CDR3 nucleotides read TGTGCCTGGAGGACAGCGCGGAGCTCCTATAATTCACCCCTCCACTTT. It codes for CAWRTARSSYNSPLHF.

This clone showed up just once. The V gene is TRBV5-6, the J gene TRBJ2-1, with D hard to call. The germline V gene encodes CDR1 SGHDT and CDR2 YYEEEE. The CDR3 spans 17 residues. Trimming removed 0 bases at V and 2 bases at J, with 15 bases between. CDR3 region: CASSLVEVSGTYNEQFF. Here the CDR3 DNA reads TGTGCCAGCAGCTTGGTAGAGGTTTCGGGTACCTACAATGAGCAGTTCTTC.

The chain uses TRBV30 and TRBJ1-2; a possible D gene is TRBD1 (6 bases). The CDR3 runs 12 residues. Trimming removed 0 bases from V and 8 bases from J, with 10 bases in between. CDR1 and CDR2 from the germline V gene are GTSNPN and SVGIG (reference sequence). The CDR3 DNA is TGTGCCTGGAGTGTACCAGGGGTCGGCTACACCTTC. This translates into CAWSVPGVGYTF.

This clone was seen a few times. The CDR3 here is CASSLEVAVSDEQFF. The CDR3 DNA follows: TGCGCCAGCAGCTTGGAGGTAGCGGTTTCCGATGAGCAGTTCTTC. The chain recombines TRBV5-1 with TRBJ2-1; possible D gene TRBD2, 6 bases. Deletions cut 0 bases from V and 8 bases from J, with 15 bases between. This CDR3 is 15 amino acids long. Germline V gene sequence: CDR1 SGHRS, CDR2 YFSETQ. The variable domain in full, completed from reference TRBV5-1 and TRBJ2-1, reads KAGVTQTPRYLIKTRGQQVTLSCSPISGHRSVSWYQQTPGQGLQFLFEYFSETQRNKGNFPGRFSGRQFSNSRSEMNVSTLELGDSALYLCASSLEVAVSDEQFFGPGTRLTVL.

The chain links TRBV29-1 to TRBJ2-7; 7 bases line up with TRBD1. The ends lost 6 bases at V and 5 bases at J; junction bases unmatched: 10. The V gene's germline CDR1 is SQVTM and CDR2 ANQGSEA. The CDR3 spans 13 residues. The CDR3 region is CSVTGVQADEQYF. The CDR3 DNA is TGCAGCGTCACAGGGGTTCAAGCCGACGAGCAGTACTTC.

The chain employs TRBV7-9 and TRBJ1-1; TRBD1 might be the D (6 bases). The CDR3 runs 15 residues. V lost 3 bases, J lost 3 bases, and 14 bases lay in between. Germline lookup yields CDR1 SEHNR and CDR2 FQNEAQ (reference sequence). This CDR3 reads CASSFQGRGDTEAFF. CDR3 coding DNA: TGTGCCAGCAGCTTCCAGGGGAGAGGGGACACTGAAGCTTTCTTT.

The V gene is TRBV29-1, the J gene TRBJ1-1, with 7 bases lining up with TRBD1. The V gene end was trimmed by 4 bases and the J gene end by 5 bases; junction bases not matched to a gene: 13. The CDR3 runs 15 residues. Germline CDR1 is SQVTM and CDR2 is ANQGSEA. The CDR3 loop reads CSVVRQGQGGTEAFF. CDR3 nucleotides: TGCAGCGTTGTCCGGCAGGGGCAGGGGGGGACTGAAGCTTTCTTT.

The J gene is TRBJ2-5, the V gene TRBV2, with a tentative D call TRBD2 (6 bases). Germline V gene lookup returns CDR1 SNHLY and CDR2 FYNNEI. The CDR3 runs to 14 residues. V was pared by 6 bases and J by 1 base, with 12 bases between. This CDR3 is CASSVRDFQETQYF. The CDR3 DNA reads TGTGCCAGCAGCGTTCGGGACTTCCAAGAGACCCAGTACTTC.

The V gene is TRBV6-6, the J gene TRBJ1-2; TRBD1 is a possible D gene (6 bases). The CDR3 covers 13 residues. The V end was cut by 4 bases, the J end by 2 bases, with 8 bases between. Germline V gene sequence: CDR1 MNHNY, CDR2 SVGAGI (reference sequence). DNA for the CDR3: TGTGCCAGCAGTTTACAGGGAAACTATGGCTACACCTTC. As protein: CASSLQGNYGYTF.